This TCR beta chain was obtained from a study of response to subunit inactivated influenza vaccine. Points from the study as a whole: With each seasonal influenza vaccination, the authors suggested, few new T cells are recruited.

This clonotype showed up many times. Its specificity is unknown. TCRdb re-analysed the RT-PCR reads in MiXCR, keeping a single row per CDR3 protein. The sample carries fewer than 250,000 distinct CDR3 sequences, over 13% recorded once. The CDR3 covers 16 residues. Trimming at V came to 6 bases and at J to 0 bases, leaving 9 bases not matched to a gene. The origin of this receptor is a man aged 50 to 59 who received an inactivated influenza vaccine. V gene TRBV12-3 or TRBV12-4 combines with J gene TRBJ2-3, with 7 nucleotides matching TRBD2. Sequencing used CD8+ T cells sorted from PBMCs, obtained more than 4 days after vaccination. CDR3 DNA sequence: TGTGCCAGCAGCAAACCGGGAGCGGGGAGCACAGATACGCAGTATTTT. Translating it yields CASSKPGAGSTDTQYF.